Each of the 20 T cell receptor beta chains below was sequenced from the same sample in a study of OX40 agonist ivuxolimab in advanced cancers. This table comes from immunoSEQ multiplex PCR, and its TCRdb copy is limited to in-frame clones, with some not included. The data contain tens of thousands of clones, over 65% of them singletons. The sequencing here drew on CD4+ or CD8+ T cells sorted from blood, taken in a trial of the OX40 agonist ivuxolimab. These receptors came from an adult with an advanced solid tumor such as melanoma, head and neck, liver or kidney cancer.

This chain uses TRBV2 with TRBJ1-6; weak D call: TRBD1 (6 bases). CDR3 size: 14 residues. The V end was cut by 6 bases, the J end by 13 bases, with 19 bases between. Germline V gives CDR1 SNHLY, CDR2 FYNNEI. CDR3 residues: CASRGTSFFGPLHF. In DNA form, the CDR3 reads TGTGCCAGCAGGGGGACAAGCTTTTTTGGTCCCCTCCACTTT.

V is TRBV19 and J is TRBJ1-5; 11 bases fit TRBD1. Germline CDR1 is LNHDA and CDR2 is SQIVND (reference sequence). This CDR3 comprises 15 residues. J lost 7 bases, V lost 7 bases, and 9 bases had no gene match. CDR3 loop: CASKIVGTGGQPQHF. The DNA of the CDR3 is TGTGCCAGTAAGATAGTAGGGACAGGGGGGCAGCCCCAGCATTTT.

The chain couples TRBV4-3 to TRBJ2-3; 7 bases match TRBD1. J lost 10 bases, V lost 1 base, and 11 bases had no gene match. The CDR3 sequence is 15 residues long. Germline values: CDR1 LGHNA, CDR2 YSLEER. The CDR3 reads CASSQVRTGEEPQYF. CDR3 DNA: TGCGCCAGCAGCCAAGTAAGGACAGGAGAAGAGCCGCAGTATTTT.

The chain has TRBV27 and TRBJ1-4; TRBD1 is a possible D gene (6 bases). Germline CDR1 and CDR2: MNHEY and SMNVEV (reference sequence). The V end lost 6 bases, the J end lost 5 bases, and 13 bases lay between the germline ends. This CDR3 contains 14 residues. Here the CDR3 reads CASRPTGLNEKLFF. The DNA of the CDR3 is TGTGCCAGCAGACCGACAGGATTAAATGAAAAACTGTTTTTT.

The chain recombines TRBV9 with TRBJ2-7, with TRBD1 identical over 12 bases. The CDR3 runs 18 residues. Per the germline V gene, CDR1 is SGDLS and CDR2 is YYNGEE. V lost 3 bases to trimming and J lost 2 bases; unmatched junction nucleotides: 12. CDR3 DNA sequence: TGTGCCAGCAGCGCCGGGACAGGGGGCTCCCTTACCACCTACGAGCAGTACTTC. Protein sequence: CASSAGTGGSLTTYEQYF.

V gene TRBV19 combines with J gene TRBJ2-1, with TRBD2 identical over 10 bases. Germline assignment: CDR1 LNHDA and CDR2 SQIVND (reference sequence). This CDR3 has 15 residues. J lost 9 bases, V lost 5 bases, and 10 bases had no gene match. The CDR3 nucleotides read TGTGCCAGTAGTCAGATAGCGGGGGGCCTCGGTGAGCAGTTCTTC. It specifies CASSQIAGGLGEQFF.

CDR3 nucleotides: TGTGCCAGCAGCGGGGACAGGGTTACCTACGAGCAGTACTTC. It codes for CASSGDRVTYEQYF. The chain is built from TRBV5-6 and TRBJ2-7; 9 nucleotides align to TRBD1. This CDR3 comprises 14 residues. CDR1 and CDR2 from the germline V gene are SGHDT and YYEEEE. Losses at the gene ends were 4 bases for V and 2 bases for J; bases not matched to a gene: 4.

This chain uses TRBV19 with TRBJ1-4; 9 positions agree with TRBD1. The CDR3 sequence is 13 residues long. V lost 7 bases and J lost 8; bases outside the gene matches: 5. From germline, CDR1 is LNHDA and CDR2 SQIVND (reference sequence). CDR3 sequence reads: CASTPDRGEKLFF. The DNA for the CDR3 is TGTGCCAGTACCCCGGACAGGGGCGAAAAACTGTTTTTT.

The chain is built from TRBV2 and TRBJ1-5, with TRBD1 matching over 7 bases. V was clipped by 8 bases and J by 11 bases; unmatched bases: 15. Germline V CDR1 and CDR2: SNHLY, FYNNEI. The CDR3 has 14 residues. In nucleotides, the CDR3 is TGTGCCAGCGCCTGGACAGGACGTGAAGCAGCCCAGCATTTT. Amino acid sequence: CASAWTGREAAQHF.

The genes are TRBV19 and TRBJ2-1; D gene ambiguous. The V end lost 10 bases, the J end lost 5 bases, and 6 bases lay between the germline ends. In germline, CDR1 is LNHDA, CDR2 SQIVND (reference sequence). There are 10 residues in the CDR3. DNA for the CDR3: TGTGCCACAAAAGACAATGAGCAGTTCTTC. Encoded protein: CATKDNEQFF.

J is TRBJ1-5 and V is TRBV10-3, with unresolved D. The CDR3 covers 14 residues. Trimming left V 3 bases short and J 5 bases short, with 11 bases between. Germline V CDR1 and CDR2: ENHRY, SYGVKD. The CDR3 DNA reads as TGTGCCATCAGTGAATTCCGGGAGGATCAGCCCCAGCATTTT. Translating gives CAISEFREDQPQHF.

V usage is TRBV11-2 and J usage is TRBJ2-3; 11 bases line up with TRBD2. The V gene end was trimmed by 5 bases and the J gene end by 1 base; junction bases not matched to a gene: 8. CDR3 length equals 17 residues. Looked up from germline, CDR1 is SGHAT and CDR2 is FQNNGV. This chain's CDR3 is CASSLKLAGVRTDTQYF. The CDR3 DNA reads TGTGCCAGCAGCCTCAAACTAGCGGGGGTGCGCACAGATACGCAGTATTTT.

The chain couples TRBV5-8 to TRBJ2-7; the D gene is possibly TRBD1 (6 bases). Trimming removed 4 bases from V and 0 bases from J, with 20 bases in between. Germline CDR1 is SGHTS and CDR2 is YDEGEE. This CDR3 has 17 residues. The CDR3 sequence: CASSAPFGQQSSYEQYV. The DNA of the CDR3 is TGTGCCAGCAGCGCCCCGTTCGGACAGCAAAGCTCCTACGAGCAGTACGTC.

V and J are TRBV25-1 and TRBJ2-7, with D possibly being TRBD1 or TRBD2 (5 bases each). The V end lost 7 bases, the J end lost 2 bases, and 12 bases lay between the germline ends. This CDR3 region has 13 residues. In germline, CDR1 is MGHDK, CDR2 SYGVNS. This CDR3 is CASTRDGPYEQYF. The CDR3 DNA reads TGTGCCAGCACTCGGGACGGTCCCTACGAGCAGTACTTC.

This rearrangement joins TRBV7-9 to TRBJ2-5; D is perhaps TRBD2 (5 bases). From germline, CDR1 is SEHNR and CDR2 FQNEAQ (reference sequence). The V and J ends lost 5 bases and 3 bases respectively, with 16 bases between them. This CDR3 has 15 amino acids. The CDR3 loop is CASSGWRPDKETQYF. In DNA, the CDR3 is TGTGCCAGCAGCGGCTGGAGGCCTGACAAAGAGACCCAGTACTTC.

The chain has TRBV5-8 and TRBJ1-5, with TRBD1 matching over 8 bases. The CDR3 consists of 17 residues. Germline assignment: CDR1 SGHTS and CDR2 YDEGEE. V trimming: 0 bases; J trimming: 4 bases; junction bases outside the gene matches: 9. CDR3 nucleotides: TGTGCCAGCAGCTTGGAGGGGGTGACAGGGGAAAATCAGCCCCAGCATTTT. Protein sequence: CASSLEGVTGENQPQHF.

CDR3 DNA sequence: TGTGCCAGCAGCGCCCGGACAGGGCGCGGCAATCAGCCCCAGCATTTT. This codes for CASSARTGRGNQPQHF. The chain employs TRBV7-9 and TRBJ1-5; 8 bases fit TRBD1. V gave up 5 bases and J gave up 2 bases; unmatched junction bases: 8. The CDR3 extends over 16 amino acids. The germline V gene encodes CDR1 SEHNR and CDR2 FQNEAQ (reference sequence).

Only a few counts were recorded for this clone. Other nucleotide sequences from this sample produce the same CDR3. J is TRBJ1-5 and V is TRBV7-6, with D unclear. CDR3 length equals 13 residues. V was cut by 3 bases and J by 2 bases, with 5 bases left in between. The V gene's germline CDR1 is SGHVS and CDR2 FNYEAQ. CDR3 bases: TGTGCCAGCAGCTTTTCGGGCAATCAGCCCCAGCATTTT. Translating it yields CASSFSGNQPQHF. The variable domain in full, with the rest retrieved from reference TRBV7-6 and TRBJ1-5, is GAGVSQSPRYKVTKRGQDVALRCDPISGHVSLYWYRQALGQGPEFLTYFNYEAQQDKSGLPNDRFSAERPEGSISTLTIQRTEQRDSAMYRCASSFSGNQPQHFGDGTRLSIL.

The rearrangement links TRBV28 to TRBJ1-2; D is perhaps TRBD1 (6 bases). This CDR3 spans 13 amino acids. Deletions cut 7 bases from V and 8 bases from J, with 17 bases between. The germline V gene has CDR1 MDHEN and CDR2 SYDVKM. The CDR3 region is CASTSQGSRGYTF. The CDR3 region has the DNA TGTGCCAGCACCTCTCAGGGGAGCCGGGGCTACACCTTC.

In DNA form, the CDR3 reads TGCGCCAGCAGGGCTAGCGGGGGAGAGTATACGCAGTATTTT. Encoded protein: CASRASGGEYTQYF. V usage is TRBV5-1 and J usage is TRBJ2-3, with 10 positions matching TRBD2. The length of the CDR3 is 14 residues. The ends lost 5 bases at V and 7 bases at J; junction bases unmatched: 7. The germline gives CDR1 SGHRS, CDR2 YFSETQ.